Listed below are T cell receptor beta chains from one sample, sequenced in a study of OX40 agonist ivuxolimab in advanced cancers. The repertoire was sequenced with immunoSEQ multiplex PCR; TCRdb's copy has only in-frame clones and lacks some. This sample has about 80,000 clones; about 83% occur once, and the top ten carry around a quarter. The sample in question was CD4+ or CD8+ T cells sorted from blood, obtained in a trial of the OX40 agonist ivuxolimab. The receptors come from an adult with an advanced solid tumor such as melanoma, head and neck, liver or kidney cancer. Both conserved end residues are part of each CDR3. The D gene is left open where the match is weak. Clone size is given for some rows only: seen once, a few or many times, or a class if the clone is expanded.

j_call,d_call,v_call,clone_size,cdr3_aa,cdr3_nt
TRBJ1-3,TRBD1,TRBV11-2,.,CASSLRGRDSSGNTIYF,TGTGCCAGCAGCCTTAGGGGTCGGGACAGCTCTGGAAACACCATATATTTT
TRBJ1-5,TRBD1,TRBV28,.,CASRVKGASNQPQHF,TGTGCCAGCAGAGTAAAGGGGGCTAGCAATCAGCCCCAGCATTTT
TRBJ2-7,.,TRBV19,.,CASSITTQGSHEQYF,TGTGCCAGTAGTATCACGACACAGGGCTCCCACGAGCAGTACTTC
TRBJ2-1,TRBD2,TRBV2,.,CASSVFSGAGNEQFF,TGTGCCAGCAGTGTGTTTAGCGGGGCTGGCAATGAGCAGTTCTTC
TRBJ2-7,.,TRBV7-8,.,CASSLRGGKSYEQYF,TGTGCCAGCAGCTTACGGGGCGGGAAGTCCTACGAGCAGTACTTC
TRBJ1-5,.,TRBV5-1,.,CASSMGDSNQPQHF,TGCGCCAGCAGCATGGGGGATAGCAATCAGCCCCAGCATTTT
TRBJ1-1,.,TRBV11-2,.,CASGLTGFNTEAFF,TGTGCCAGCGGACTGACAGGCTTTAACACTGAAGCTTTCTTT
TRBJ2-3,TRBD2,TRBV6-5,.,CASSYDLRGGTDTQYF,TGTGCCAGCAGTTACGACTTGCGGGGGGGCACAGATACGCAGTATTTT
TRBJ1-1,.,TRBV5-4,.,CASREALTDLSNTEAFF,TGTGCCAGCAGGGAAGCCTTAACGGATTTATCGAACACTGAAGCTTTCTTT
TRBJ1-5,TRBD1,TRBV6-5,once,CASRTTGESNQPQHF,TGTGCCAGCAGGACAACAGGGGAAAGCAATCAGCCCCAGCATTTT
TRBJ1-6,.,TRBV19,.,CASSITGSSYNSPLHF,TGTGCCAGTAGTATTACAGGGAGCTCCTATAATTCACCCCTCCACTTT
TRBJ2-7,.,TRBV20-1,.,CSASQGKEQYF,TGCAGTGCTAGCCAGGGGAAGGAGCAGTACTTC
TRBJ2-7,.,TRBV7-9,.,CASSFFHDYEQYF,TGTGCCAGCAGCTTTTTCCATGACTACGAGCAGTACTTC